The T cell receptor (beta chain) described here comes from a study of blood T cell repertoires in COVID-19. As for the study in general: PBMCs, B-cell-depleted T cells, or T cells provided the cDNA or gDNA that made up the material.

Original data processing: Amplification of reference gene primers provided the estimated nucleated cell counts. Sequenced by immunoSEQ multiplex PCR; TCRdb stores in-frame clones only, minus some. The V and J calls and clone size were taken over from that table, and D and trimming were inferred from the DNA. Here the sample spans 150,000 to 250,000 clones, 80% to 85% being singletons. The germline gives CDR1 LGHNA, CDR2 YSLEER. The CDR3 runs to 15 residues. V gave up 5 bases and J gave up 5 bases, with 15 bases separating them. The study drew participants aged about 18 to 89 years from approximately 25 US areas.

Sequencing input: PBMCs or T cells enriched from blood (not recorded which). The chain couples TRBV4-3 to TRBJ1-4; the D gene is possibly TRBD1 (6 bases). The clonotype comes from a man aged 40-50 years who had recovered from COVID-19. The CDR3 nucleotides are TGCGCCAGCAGCGTCCGGGACACCTTGAATGAAAAACTGTTTTTT. This codes for CASSVRDTLNEKLFF.